These T cell receptor beta chains were read from a single sample in a study of T cells after posttransplantation cyclophosphamide. Sequencing was performed with immunoSEQ multiplex PCR; in TCRdb, only in-frame clones are kept and a portion is missing. The data show 16,000 or so clones, with none appearing a single time. Sequencing used PBMCs, obtained after allogeneic stem cell transplant with posttransplant cyclophosphamide. All receptors derive from a female patient aged 25-39 years who received an allogeneic stem cell transplant from a related donor, was CMV-positive, and had no GVHD. T cells may partly derive from the graft donor. Both conserved end residues are part of each CDR3. The D gene is left open where the match is weak. Rows may omit the clone size; those that give it use once, few, many or a size class.

TRBJ2-5 | TRBV28 | many | . | TGTGCCACCCTCGACTACCTCATGGAGACCCAGTACTTC | CATLDYLMETQYF
TRBJ2-5 | TRBV28 | many | TRBD1 | TGTGCCAGCAGTTCCCCGGGGACAGAACTTGCTCGGGAGACCCAGTACTTC | CASSSPGTELARETQYF
TRBJ2-7 | TRBV2 | many | TRBD1 | TGTGCCAGCAGTGGCCCGTGGGACAGGGGAGGAAGCTACGAGCAGTACTTC | CASSGPWDRGGSYEQYF
TRBJ2-7 | TRBV5-5 | many | . | TGTGCCAGCAGCTTGGGGGGAGCCCCCTACGAGCAGTACTTC | CASSLGGAPYEQYF
TRBJ2-3 | TRBV4-3 | many | . | TGCGCCAGCAGCCAACGCTTTCATCCAGGCAGGGTGGGACATGATACGCAGTATTTT | CASSQRFHPGRVGHDTQYF
TRBJ2-1 | TRBV29-1 | many | . | TGCAGCGTTCCGTGGAGGGATGAGCAGTTCTTC | CSVPWRDEQFF
TRBJ2-7 | TRBV5-6 | many | . | TGTGCCAGCAGCTTGGGGCTAGCGGAGCAGTACTTC | CASSLGLAEQYF
TRBJ2-7 | TRBV4-1 | many | TRBD1 | TGCGCCAGCAGCCTTGACAGGGGGCGTACCTACGAGCAGTACTTC | CASSLDRGRTYEQYF
TRBJ2-7 | TRBV28 | . | TRBD1 | TGTGCCAGCAGTTCCCGGACAGGGGCCTACGAGCAGTACTTC | CASSSRTGAYEQYF
TRBJ1-5 | TRBV7-2 | many | . | TGTGCCAGCAGCTCACAGGTAGGGATTAGCAATCAGCCCCAGCATTTT | CASSSQVGISNQPQHF
TRBJ2-5 | TRBV6-4 | many | TRBD2 | TGTGCCAGCAGTGTAATGTTCGGAGCCGGGGGGACTGAGACCCAGTACTTC | CASSVMFGAGGTETQYF
TRBJ2-3 | TRBV5-1 | many | . | TGCGCCAGCAGCTTGTGGCAGGGGAGCACAGATACGCAGTATTTT | CASSLWQGSTDTQYF
TRBJ2-5 | TRBV7-2 | many | . | TGTGCCAGCAGCTTAGGTCTCCAAGAGACCCAGTACTTC | CASSLGLQETQYF
TRBJ2-2 | TRBV11-2 | many | TRBD2 | TGTGCCAGCAGCCTAGCGGGGATGAACACCGGGGAGCTGTTTTTT | CASSLAGMNTGELFF
TRBJ2-5 | TRBV5-1 | many | TRBD2 | TGCGCCAGCAGCTTGGCAACTAGCGGGAGGGCCGGCGTGGAGACCCAGTACTTC | CASSLATSGRAGVETQYF
TRBJ1-6 | TRBV25-1 | . | . | TGTGCCAGCAGTGAATATCACCAGCGAAACTATAATTCACCCCTCCACTTT | CASSEYHQRNYNSPLHF
TRBJ1-1 | TRBV7-9 | many | . | TGTGCCAGCAGCCTAGGAGGGCCAGAAGCTTTCTTT | CASSLGGPEAFF
TRBJ2-7 | TRBV15 | many | . | TGTGCCACCAGCAGAGATCTGACAGAGGCCTACGAGCAGTACTTC | CATSRDLTEAYEQYF
TRBJ2-1 | TRBV29-1 | many | . | TGCAGCCTCAAGGAGAGTTCCAACGAGCAGTTCTTC | CSLKESSNEQFF
TRBJ1-2 | TRBV29-1 | many | . | TGCAGCGTTCGGGGGGGCTATGGCTACACCTTC | CSVRGGYGYTF
TRBJ1-2 | TRBV5-6 | few | . | TGTGCCAGCAGTACGGGACGGGGGGCGGTCTATGGCTACACCTTC | CASSTGRGAVYGYTF
TRBJ2-2 | TRBV28 | many | TRBD2 | TGTGCCAGCACCAATGCGGGGGATTGGAACGGGGAGCTGTTTTTT | CASTNAGDWNGELFF
TRBJ2-7 | TRBV25-1 | many | . | TGTGCCAGCATTCTAGGTTACGAGCAGTACTTC | CASILGYEQYF
TRBJ2-7 | TRBV5-1 | many | TRBD1 | TGCGCCAGCAGCTCTTCGTTCGGACAGGGGTCGGACGAGCAGTACTTC | CASSSSFGQGSDEQYF
TRBJ2-1 | TRBV25-1 | many | TRBD2 | TGTGCCAGCAGTGGGGGAGGACTAGCCAATGAGCAGTTCTTC | CASSGGGLANEQFF
TRBJ2-2 | TRBV27 | many | TRBD1 | TGTGCCAGCTCAACGGACCCCCGGACAGGTCGGGACGCCGGGGAGCTGTTTTTT | CASSTDPRTGRDAGELFF
TRBJ2-7 | TRBV6-5 | few | . | TGTGCCAGCAGTCGACTGGCGAGGGGGTACGAGCAGTACTTC | CASSRLARGYEQYF
TRBJ2-7 | TRBV29-1 | many | . | TGCAGCGTTTTCGAACAGTACACCTCCTACGAGCAGTACTTC | CSVFEQYTSYEQYF
TRBJ2-2 | TRBV9 | many | . | TGTGCCAGCAGCGGAGAAGGGGAGCTGTTTTTT | CASSGEGELFF
TRBJ2-7 | TRBV5-4 | many | TRBD1 | TGTGCCAGCAGCCTAGGACAGGACCGCTACGAGCAGTACTTC | CASSLGQDRYEQYF
TRBJ1-4 | TRBV7-2 | many | . | TGTGCTACCGGCCCCACAGGACTACTTAATGAAAAACTGTTTTTT | CATGPTGLLNEKLFF
TRBJ2-1 | TRBV9 | many | . | TGTGCCAGCAGCGCGACCGGGGGTTTCTACAATGAGCAGTTCTTC | CASSATGGFYNEQFF
TRBJ2-3 | TRBV7-9 | many | TRBD2 | TGTGCCAGCAGCTTAGGACTAGCGGGATACACAGATACGCAGTATTTT | CASSLGLAGYTDTQYF
TRBJ2-2 | TRBV6-5 | many | . | TGTGCCAGCACCCCCTTGGGCTCCGTCGCCGGGGAGCTGTTTTTT | CASTPLGSVAGELFF
TRBJ2-3 | TRBV11-3 | many | . | TGTGCCAGCAGCTTAGAAGAGGCAGATACGCAGTATTTT | CASSLEEADTQYF
TRBJ2-7 | TRBV11-2 | many | . | TGTGCCAGCCTAGCCGGTACCTACGAGCAGTACTTC | CASLAGTYEQYF
TRBJ2-1 | TRBV7-9 | many | TRBD1 | TGTGCCAGCAGCTTGGGACAGATGCAGTACAATGAGCAGTTCTTC | CASSLGQMQYNEQFF
TRBJ1-4 | TRBV6-4 | medium-sized | TRBD1 | TGTGCCGGAATAAACAGGGACAGCGAAAAACTGTTTTTT | CAGINRDSEKLFF
TRBJ2-2 | TRBV19 | many | TRBD2 | TGTGCCAGTAGTATAGCGGGAGGGGCCGGGGAGCTGTTTTTT | CASSIAGGAGELFF
TRBJ2-1 | TRBV19 | many | . | TGTGCCAGTAGTATAGTCTCGACATACAATGAGCAGTTCTTC | CASSIVSTYNEQFF
TRBJ2-1 | TRBV7-9 | many | . | TGTGCCAGCAGCCAACAGGGTGACCCGATTAGGTTCTTC | CASSQQGDPIRFF
TRBJ1-1 | TRBV7-9 | many | TRBD1 | TGTGCCAGCAGCGAAACTCCCGGGACAGTGATGAACACTGAAGCTTTCTTT | CASSETPGTVMNTEAFF
TRBJ2-7 | TRBV28 | many | . | TGTGCCAGCAGTTTGGATCGACTTGGTGAGGACGAGCAGTACTTC | CASSLDRLGEDEQYF
TRBJ1-2 | TRBV5-6 | many | . | TGTGCCAGCAGCTTGGGGACAACGATCAACTATGGCTACACCTTC | CASSLGTTINYGYTF
TRBJ1-1 | TRBV6-6 | many | TRBD1 | TGTGCCAGCAGTTTCCGGACAGGGTTGAACACTGAAGCTTTCTTT | CASSFRTGLNTEAFF
TRBJ2-3 | TRBV7-9 | many | . | TGTGCCAGCAGCTTAGTGGCCCTAGAGGGAGATACGCAGTATTTT | CASSLVALEGDTQYF
TRBJ1-5 | TRBV2 | many | TRBD1 | TGTGCCAGCAACCGACAGGGAAATCAGCCCCAGCATTTT | CASNRQGNQPQHF
TRBJ2-6 | TRBV5-1 | many | . | TGCGCCAGCAGCCAATTTAGCGGCCTAAACTCTGGGGCCAACGTCCTGACTTTC | CASSQFSGLNSGANVLTF
TRBJ1-3 | TRBV28 | many | . | TGTGCCAGCAAGCATCAGGGGTTCTCTGGAAACACCATATATTTT | CASKHQGFSGNTIYF
TRBJ1-2 | TRBV5-6 | . | . | TGTGCCAGCAGCGCCCGGGGGGGAGGTGGCTACACCTTC | CASSARGGGGYTF
TRBJ1-1 | TRBV6-6 | many | . | TGTGCCAGCAGTTACTCCGGGGGGAACACTGAAGCTTTCTTT | CASSYSGGNTEAFF
TRBJ1-5 | TRBV19 | many | . | TGTGCCAGTAGGCGGGACCACAGGAATAATCAGCCCCAGCATTTT | CASRRDHRNNQPQHF
TRBJ1-1 | TRBV29-1 | many | TRBD1 | TGCAGCGTTGATGTGGGACAGGCTGAAGCTTTCTTT | CSVDVGQAEAFF